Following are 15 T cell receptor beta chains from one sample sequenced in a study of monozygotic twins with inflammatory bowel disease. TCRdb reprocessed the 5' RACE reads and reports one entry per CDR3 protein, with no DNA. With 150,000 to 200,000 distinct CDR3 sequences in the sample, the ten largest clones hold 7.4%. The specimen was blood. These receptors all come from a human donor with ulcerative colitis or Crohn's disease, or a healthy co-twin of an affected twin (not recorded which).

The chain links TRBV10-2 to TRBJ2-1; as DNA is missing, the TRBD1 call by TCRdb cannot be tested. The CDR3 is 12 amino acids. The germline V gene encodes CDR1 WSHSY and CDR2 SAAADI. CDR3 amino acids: CASGDRYNEQFF.

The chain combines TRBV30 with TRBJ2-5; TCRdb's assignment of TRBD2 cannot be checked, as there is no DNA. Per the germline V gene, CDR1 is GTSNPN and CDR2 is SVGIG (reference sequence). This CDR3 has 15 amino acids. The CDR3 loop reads CAWSVQRGGGETQYF.

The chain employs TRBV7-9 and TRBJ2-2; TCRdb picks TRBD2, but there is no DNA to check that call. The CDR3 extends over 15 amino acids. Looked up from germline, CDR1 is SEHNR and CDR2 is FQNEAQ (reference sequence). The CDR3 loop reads CASSWETSGTGELFF.

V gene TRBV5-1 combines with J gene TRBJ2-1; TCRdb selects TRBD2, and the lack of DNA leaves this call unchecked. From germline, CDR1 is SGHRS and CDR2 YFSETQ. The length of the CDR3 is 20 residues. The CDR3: CASSLAGTSGGSSSYNEQFF.

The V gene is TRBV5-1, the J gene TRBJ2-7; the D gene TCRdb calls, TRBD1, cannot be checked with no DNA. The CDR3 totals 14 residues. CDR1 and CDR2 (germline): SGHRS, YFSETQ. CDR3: CASSRWTGVDEQYF.

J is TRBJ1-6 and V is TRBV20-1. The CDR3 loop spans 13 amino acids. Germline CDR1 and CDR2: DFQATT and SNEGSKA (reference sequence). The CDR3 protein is CSASTENNSPLHF.

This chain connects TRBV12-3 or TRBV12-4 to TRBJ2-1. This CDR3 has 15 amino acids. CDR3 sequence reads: CASSFGQATYNEQFF.

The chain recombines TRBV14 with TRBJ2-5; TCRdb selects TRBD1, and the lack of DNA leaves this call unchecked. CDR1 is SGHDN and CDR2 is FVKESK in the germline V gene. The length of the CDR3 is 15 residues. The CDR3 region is CASSEWTGREKTQYF.

This chain's CDR3 is CASAGPREKLFF. J is TRBJ1-4 and V is TRBV3-1. The CDR3 covers 12 residues. Germline assignment: CDR1 LGHDT and CDR2 YNNKEL (reference sequence).

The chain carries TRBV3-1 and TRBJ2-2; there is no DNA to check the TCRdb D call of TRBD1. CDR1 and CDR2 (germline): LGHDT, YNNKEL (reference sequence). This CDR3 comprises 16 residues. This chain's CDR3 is CASSQGTGLNTGELFF. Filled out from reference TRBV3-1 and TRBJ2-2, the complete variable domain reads DTAVSQTPKYLVTQMGNDKSIKCEQNLGHDTMYWYKQDSKKFLKIMFSYNNKELIINETVPNRFSPKSPDKAHLNLHINSLELGDSAVYFCASSQGTGLNTGELFFGEGSRLTVL.

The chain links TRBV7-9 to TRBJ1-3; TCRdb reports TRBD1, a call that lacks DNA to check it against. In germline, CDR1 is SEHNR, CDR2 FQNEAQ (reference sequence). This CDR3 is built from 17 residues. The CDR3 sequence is CASSLGPGDRDGNTIYF.

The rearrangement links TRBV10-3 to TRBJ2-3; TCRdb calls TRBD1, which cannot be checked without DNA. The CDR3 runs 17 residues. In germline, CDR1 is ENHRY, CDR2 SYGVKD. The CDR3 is CAISESRQGALADTQYF.

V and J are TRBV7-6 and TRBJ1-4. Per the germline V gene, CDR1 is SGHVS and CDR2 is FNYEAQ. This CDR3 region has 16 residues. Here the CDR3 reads CASSSHVGQTNEKLFF.

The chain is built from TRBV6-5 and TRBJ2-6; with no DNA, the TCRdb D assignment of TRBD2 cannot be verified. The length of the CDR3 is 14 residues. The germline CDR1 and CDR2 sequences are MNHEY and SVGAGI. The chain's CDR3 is CASTLGRGANVLTF.

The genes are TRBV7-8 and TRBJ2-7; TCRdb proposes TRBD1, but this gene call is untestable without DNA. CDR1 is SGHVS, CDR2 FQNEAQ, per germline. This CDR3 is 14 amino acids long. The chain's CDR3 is CASSRRDREHEQYF.